Listed below are T cell receptor beta chains from one sample, sequenced in a study of CD8 T cells in ankylosing spondylitis. In TCRdb, the 5' RACE reads were re-called with MiXCR into one record per CDR3 protein. The table lists 300,000 to 400,000 distinct CDR3 sequences, under 25% of them singletons, with less than 20% in the top ten. The sample taken for sequencing was blood, either unsorted or a sorted T cell fraction (not recorded which). These receptors all stem from a male donor with ankylosing spondylitis. Both conserved end residues are part of each CDR3. A D gene is named only where the DNA matches it firmly. The size of a clone is reported for some rows only, either as once, few or many, or as a class for expanded clones.

J gene: TRBJ1-1
clone size: NA
V gene: TRBV6-2/TRBV6-3
D gene: NA
CDR3 protein: CASSPLPGRGSVTEAFF
CDR3 DNA: TGTGCCAGCAGTCCCCTCCCCGGACGGGGTAGTGTGACTGAAGCTTTCTTT

J gene: TRBJ1-3
clone size: NA
V gene: TRBV4-2
D gene: NA
CDR3 protein: CASSVTRLSGNTIYF
CDR3 DNA: TGTGCCAGCAGCGTTACCCGGCTCTCTGGAAACACCATATATTTT

J gene: TRBJ2-1
clone size: NA
V gene: TRBV20-1
D gene: NA
CDR3 protein: CSAALNSGPPPNEQFF
CDR3 DNA: TGCAGTGCCGCCCTCAATAGCGGCCCTCCCCCCAATGAGCAGTTCTTC

J gene: TRBJ1-4
clone size: few
V gene: TRBV7-2
D gene: TRBD1
CDR3 protein: CASSLSGQGEKLFF
CDR3 DNA: TGTGCCAGCAGCTTGAGCGGACAGGGGGAAAAACTGTTTTTT

J gene: TRBJ1-2
clone size: NA
V gene: TRBV3-1
D gene: TRBD1
CDR3 protein: CASSHLPTGSSYGYTF
CDR3 DNA: TGTGCCAGCAGCCATCTGCCGACAGGGTCCTCCTATGGCTACACCTTC

J gene: TRBJ2-7
clone size: many
V gene: TRBV7-2
D gene: NA
CDR3 protein: CASSSVGDSSVYEQYF
CDR3 DNA: TGTGCCAGCAGCTCCGTAGGGGACTCGTCCGTTTACGAGCAGTACTTC

J gene: TRBJ1-1
clone size: few
V gene: TRBV28
D gene: TRBD1
CDR3 protein: CASPPAGTGRPEAFF
CDR3 DNA: TGTGCCAGCCCTCCCGCGGGGACAGGGCGCCCTGAAGCTTTCTTT

J gene: TRBJ2-3
clone size: NA
V gene: TRBV5-1
D gene: TRBD1
CDR3 protein: CASSPGLGQGSDTQYF
CDR3 DNA: TGCGCCAGCAGCCCGGGCTTGGGACAGGGGTCAGATACGCAGTATTTT

J gene: TRBJ2-1
clone size: NA
V gene: TRBV6-2/TRBV6-3
D gene: TRBD2
CDR3 protein: CASSRRAGGVNEQFF
CDR3 DNA: TGTGCCAGCAGTCGGAGAGCGGGAGGCGTCAATGAGCAGTTCTTC

J gene: TRBJ2-2
clone size: NA
V gene: TRBV6-2/TRBV6-3
D gene: NA
CDR3 protein: CASSTVQNTGELFF
CDR3 DNA: TGTGCCAGCAGTACCGTCCAAAACACCGGGGAGCTGTTTTTT

J gene: TRBJ2-4
clone size: NA
V gene: TRBV11-2
D gene: TRBD2
CDR3 protein: CASSLVAGAIDAKNIQYF
CDR3 DNA: TGTGCCAGCAGCTTAGTAGCGGGGGCCATCGACGCCAAAAACATTCAGTACTTC

J gene: TRBJ2-1
clone size: NA
V gene: TRBV6-1
D gene: TRBD2
CDR3 protein: CASSELAGVANEQFF
CDR3 DNA: TGTGCCAGCAGTGAACTAGCGGGAGTCGCCAATGAGCAGTTCTTC

J gene: TRBJ2-3
clone size: NA
V gene: TRBV14
D gene: NA
CDR3 protein: CASSPWDPSTDTQYF
CDR3 DNA: TGTGCCAGCAGCCCCTGGGACCCAAGCACAGATACGCAGTATTTT

J gene: TRBJ2-7
clone size: NA
V gene: TRBV28
D gene: TRBD2
CDR3 protein: CASIYSGRKAYEQYF
CDR3 DNA: TGTGCCAGCATTTATAGCGGGAGGAAGGCTTACGAGCAGTACTTC

J gene: TRBJ2-2
clone size: few
V gene: TRBV4-3
D gene: NA
CDR3 protein: CASSRDRTGELFF
CDR3 DNA: TGCGCCAGCAGCCGCGACAGAACCGGGGAGCTGTTTTTT

J gene: TRBJ2-7
clone size: many
V gene: TRBV12-3/TRBV12-4
D gene: NA
CDR3 protein: CASIPDGSYEQYF
CDR3 DNA: TGTGCCAGCATCCCAGACGGAAGCTACGAGCAGTACTTC

J gene: TRBJ2-3
clone size: few
V gene: TRBV7-2
D gene: NA
CDR3 protein: CASSLQISPDYTDTQYF
CDR3 DNA: TGTGCCAGCAGCTTACAAATTAGCCCGGACTACACAGATACGCAGTATTTT

J gene: TRBJ2-5
clone size: NA
V gene: TRBV7-9
D gene: NA
CDR3 protein: CASKGSEETQYF
CDR3 DNA: TGTGCCAGCAAGGGGTCTGAAGAGACCCAGTACTTC

J gene: TRBJ2-2
clone size: NA
V gene: TRBV2
D gene: TRBD1
CDR3 protein: CASSETTGSTGELFF
CDR3 DNA: TGTGCCAGCAGTGAAACGACAGGGTCCACCGGGGAGCTGTTTTTT

J gene: TRBJ1-4
clone size: NA
V gene: TRBV28
D gene: NA
CDR3 protein: CASSQTGPNEKLFF
CDR3 DNA: TGTGCCAGCAGCCAGACAGGCCCTAATGAAAAACTGTTTTTT

J gene: TRBJ2-7
clone size: NA
V gene: TRBV28
D gene: TRBD1
CDR3 protein: CASSRSGQGISYEQYF
CDR3 DNA: TGTGCCAGCAGTCGATCGGGACAGGGGATAAGCTACGAGCAGTACTTC

J gene: TRBJ2-1
clone size: NA
V gene: TRBV20-1
D gene: NA
CDR3 protein: CSAGGQSYNEQFF
CDR3 DNA: TGCAGTGCTGGCGGACAGAGCTACAATGAGCAGTTCTTC

J gene: TRBJ1-6
clone size: NA
V gene: TRBV18
D gene: TRBD1
CDR3 protein: CASSPRNRGASHNSPLHF
CDR3 DNA: TGTGCCAGCTCACCACGGAACAGGGGCGCGTCTCATAATTCACCCCTCCACTTT

J gene: TRBJ2-7
clone size: few
V gene: TRBV5-1
D gene: NA
CDR3 protein: CASSRGLTYEQYF
CDR3 DNA: TGCGCCAGCAGCCGGGGACTGACCTACGAGCAGTACTTC

J gene: TRBJ2-7
clone size: NA
V gene: TRBV6-2/TRBV6-3
D gene: NA
CDR3 protein: CASSYGFGATYEQYF
CDR3 DNA: TGTGCCAGCAGTTACGGGTTTGGTGCCACCTACGAGCAGTACTTC

J gene: TRBJ2-2
clone size: NA
V gene: TRBV7-2
D gene: NA
CDR3 protein: CASSLRLANTGELFF
CDR3 DNA: TGTGCCAGCAGCTTACGACTAGCGAACACCGGGGAGCTGTTTTTT

J gene: TRBJ2-2
clone size: few
V gene: TRBV19
D gene: NA
CDR3 protein: CASSPRARLNTGELFF
CDR3 DNA: TGTGCCAGTAGTCCAAGGGCCCGCTTGAACACCGGGGAGCTGTTTTTT

J gene: TRBJ2-7
clone size: once
V gene: TRBV20-1
D gene: NA
CDR3 protein: CWARTGGWDPSGRAYEQYF
CDR3 DNA: TGCTGGGCCAGGACAGGGGGCTGGGATCCTAGCGGGAGGGCCTACGAGCAGTACTTC

J gene: TRBJ1-6
clone size: many
V gene: TRBV12-3/TRBV12-4
D gene: NA
CDR3 protein: CASSARTGDNSPLHF
CDR3 DNA: TGTGCCAGCAGCGCCCGGACGGGTGATAATTCACCCCTCCACTTT

J gene: TRBJ1-6
clone size: NA
V gene: TRBV5-1
D gene: TRBD1
CDR3 protein: CASSRQGRAYNPPLHF
CDR3 DNA: TGCGCCAGCAGCAGACAGGGGAGAGCCTATAATCCACCCCTCCACTTT

J gene: TRBJ2-7
clone size: few
V gene: TRBV13
D gene: TRBD1
CDR3 protein: CASSLMTGPYEQYF
CDR3 DNA: TGTGCCAGCAGCCTGATGACAGGGCCCTACGAGCAGTACTTC

J gene: TRBJ2-3
clone size: NA
V gene: TRBV28
D gene: NA
CDR3 protein: CASSFSVGGSTDTQYF
CDR3 DNA: TGTGCCAGCAGTTTCTCAGTGGGTGGCAGCACAGATACGCAGTATTTT

J gene: TRBJ2-7
clone size: few
V gene: TRBV20-1
D gene: NA
CDR3 protein: CSASPQDPSYEQYF
CDR3 DNA: TGCAGTGCTAGCCCCCAAGACCCCTCCTACGAGCAGTACTTC

J gene: TRBJ2-3
clone size: NA
V gene: TRBV7-2
D gene: NA
CDR3 protein: CASSLVPHRDTQYF
CDR3 DNA: TGTGCCAGCAGCTTAGTACCCCACAGAGATACGCAGTATTTT

J gene: TRBJ2-4
clone size: NA
V gene: TRBV20-1
D gene: TRBD2
CDR3 protein: CSARRRLAGDLAKNIQYF
CDR3 DNA: TGCAGTGCTAGAAGGCGGCTAGCGGGGGACTTAGCCAAAAACATTCAGTACTTC

J gene: TRBJ1-1
clone size: NA
V gene: TRBV27
D gene: NA
CDR3 protein: CASSLFSQVGGNTEAFF
CDR3 DNA: TGTGCCAGCAGTTTATTCTCCCAGGTCGGTGGGAACACTGAAGCTTTCTTT

J gene: TRBJ2-1
clone size: NA
V gene: TRBV2
D gene: NA
CDR3 protein: CASSTGMGPNEQFF
CDR3 DNA: TGTGCCAGCAGTACAGGAATGGGTCCCAATGAGCAGTTCTTC

J gene: TRBJ2-1
clone size: many
V gene: TRBV29-1
D gene: TRBD1
CDR3 protein: CSVDHGQVKFF
CDR3 DNA: TGCAGCGTTGATCATGGACAGGTGAAGTTCTTC

J gene: TRBJ1-1
clone size: few
V gene: TRBV19
D gene: NA
CDR3 protein: CASSIVRGVTEAFF
CDR3 DNA: TGTGCCAGTAGTATAGTTAGAGGGGTCACTGAAGCTTTCTTT